This is a list of T cell receptor beta chains from one sample in a study of T cell repertoires in cytomegalovirus infection. Their specific antigens are unknown. TCRdb independently ran MiXCR on the reads; one entry per CDR3 protein. Of 600,000 to 700,000 distinct CDR3 sequences listed, around a third were seen once; the top ten hold 18%. Sequenced here: cultured PBMCs, sampled from culture after CMV antigen stimulation. The source is a human donor in good health (CMV status not recorded). Some clones in this sample may be carry-over from other donors' samples. The CDR3 runs from the conserved cysteine through the conserved F or W. The D gene is left open where the match is weak.

d_call: TRBD2; v_call: TRBV12-3/TRBV12-4; j_call: TRBJ2-1; cdr3_aa: CASSLALTSVANNEQFF
d_call: .; v_call: TRBV20-1; j_call: TRBJ1-1; cdr3_aa: CSAKPSGTEAFF
d_call: TRBD1; v_call: TRBV6-1; j_call: TRBJ1-5; cdr3_aa: CASSEWGQGRPQHF
d_call: .; v_call: TRBV6-6; j_call: TRBJ2-7; cdr3_aa: CASSYLGQIYEQYF
d_call: .; v_call: TRBV7-6; j_call: TRBJ1-4; cdr3_aa: CASSGPLGPEKLFF
d_call: .; v_call: TRBV7-2; j_call: TRBJ1-2; cdr3_aa: CASNGNFRNKYGYTF
d_call: .; v_call: TRBV12-3/TRBV12-4; j_call: TRBJ1-5; cdr3_aa: CASRQGSNQPQHF
d_call: TRBD2; v_call: TRBV12-3/TRBV12-4; j_call: TRBJ2-2; cdr3_aa: CASIPRTSGTYTGELFF
d_call: .; v_call: TRBV18; j_call: TRBJ1-6; cdr3_aa: CASSPSSRGPTLSPLHF
d_call: TRBD2; v_call: TRBV9; j_call: TRBJ2-5; cdr3_aa: CASSVGPGLAGTPQETQYF